This T cell receptor (beta chain) was captured by sequencing in a study of OX40 agonist ivuxolimab in advanced cancers. About the research overall: An anti-OX40 (CD134) antibody with agonistic activity, ivuxolimab, was administered to patients. Every 2 weeks, patients received ivuxolimab intravenously, dosed at 0.01 to 10 mg/kg.

Study-level findings and limits: Expanded peripheral T-cell antigen specificity went undetermined. At 0.1 to 3.0 mg/kg, CD4+ and CD8+ blood T cells expanded clonally by week 6.

As for this clone: Its antigen is unidentified.

CDR3 length equals 14 residues. V dropped 5 bases and J dropped 6; count of bases not matched to a gene: 6. The germline V gene has CDR1 ENHRY and CDR2 SYGVKD. Measured with immunoSEQ multiplex PCR; TCRdb has only the in-frame clones, and not every one. The sample lists roughly 68,000 clones, about 89% occurring once. The chain is built from TRBV10-3 and TRBJ2-1, with 8 bases matching TRBD2. Sample: CD4+ or CD8+ T cells sorted from blood, taken in a trial of the OX40 agonist ivuxolimab. This receptor was obtained from an adult with an advanced solid tumor such as melanoma, head and neck, liver or kidney cancer. CDR3 in amino acids: CAISTGTSRNEQFF. The DNA for the CDR3 is TGTGCCATCAGTACCGGGACTAGTCGCAATGAGCAGTTCTTC.